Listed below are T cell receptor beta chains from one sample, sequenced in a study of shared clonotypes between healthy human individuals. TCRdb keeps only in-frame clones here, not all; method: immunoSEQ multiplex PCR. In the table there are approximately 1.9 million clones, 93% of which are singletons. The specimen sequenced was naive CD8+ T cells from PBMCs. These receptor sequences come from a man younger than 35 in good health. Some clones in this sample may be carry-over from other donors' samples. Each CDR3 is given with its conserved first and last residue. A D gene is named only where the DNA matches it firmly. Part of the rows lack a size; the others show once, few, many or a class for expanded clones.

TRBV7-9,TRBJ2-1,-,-,CASSPDRGGDNYNEQFF,TGTGCCAGCAGCCCGGATCGGGGTGGGGACAACTACAATGAGCAGTTCTTC
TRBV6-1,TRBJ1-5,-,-,CASSGRHLGEYSNQPQHF,TGTGCCAGCAGTGGACGACACCTGGGAGAATATAGCAATCAGCCCCAGCATTTT
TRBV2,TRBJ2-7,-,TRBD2,CASSEGERDYYEQYF,TGTGCCAGCAGTGAAGGGGAACGGGACTACTACGAGCAGTACTTC
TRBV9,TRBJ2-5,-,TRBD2,CASSVGSSGRETQYF,TGTGCCAGCAGCGTAGGGTCTAGCGGGAGAGAGACCCAGTACTTC
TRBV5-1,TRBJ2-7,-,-,CASSLGPPLDEQYF,TGCGCCAGCAGCTTGGGCCCCCCCCTTGACGAGCAGTACTTC
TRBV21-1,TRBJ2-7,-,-,CASRDHARTQAYEQYF,TGTGCCAGCAGGGATCACGCCAGGACGCAGGCCTACGAGCAGTACTTC
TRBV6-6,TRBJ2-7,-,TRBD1,CASSRDRSYEQYF,TGTGCCAGCAGCCGGGACAGGAGCTACGAGCAGTACTTC
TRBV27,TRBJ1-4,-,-,CASRTRGRIEKLFF,TGTGCCAGCCGGACCAGGGGAAGGATAGAAAAACTGTTTTTT
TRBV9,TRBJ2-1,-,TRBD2,CASSAGLAGSSEQFF,TGTGCCAGCAGCGCAGGACTAGCGGGATCGAGTGAGCAGTTCTTC
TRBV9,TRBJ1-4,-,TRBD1,CASSVSTGGGLFF,TGTGCCAGCAGCGTATCGACAGGGGGCGGGCTGTTTTTT
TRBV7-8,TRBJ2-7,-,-,CASSLDRASYEQYF,TGTGCCAGCAGCTTAGACAGGGCCTCTTACGAGCAGTACTTC
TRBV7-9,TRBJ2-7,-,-,CASSPFPGYEQYF,TGTGCCAGCAGCCCCTTCCCGGGGTACGAGCAGTACTTC
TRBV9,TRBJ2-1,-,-,CASSATSYNEQFF,TGTGCCAGCAGTGCGACTAGCTACAATGAGCAGTTCTTC
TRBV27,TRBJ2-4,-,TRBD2,CASKSGGGAVKNIQYF,TGTGCCAGCAAGTCGGGAGGGGGGGCGGTCAAAAACATTCAGTACTTC
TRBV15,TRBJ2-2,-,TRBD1,CATSRRTGPGELFF,TGTGCCACCAGCAGAAGGACAGGGCCCGGGGAGCTGTTTTTT
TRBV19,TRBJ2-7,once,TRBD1,CASSIFTGGDEQYF,TGTGCCAGTAGTATATTTACAGGGGGCGACGAGCAGTACTTC
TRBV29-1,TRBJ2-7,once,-,CSVEFPGGSYEQYF,TGCAGCGTTGAATTCCCCGGGGGCTCCTACGAGCAGTACTTC
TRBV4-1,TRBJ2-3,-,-,CASSLDYSKATQYF,TGCGCCAGCAGCCTGGACTATTCAAAAGCTACGCAGTATTTT
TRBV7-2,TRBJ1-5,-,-,CASSSRTRQYSNQPQHF,TGTGCCAGCAGCTCCAGGACCAGGCAGTATAGCAATCAGCCCCAGCATTTT
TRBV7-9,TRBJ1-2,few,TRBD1,CASSATRQGLSYGYTF,TGTGCCAGCAGCGCCACTAGACAGGGACTCTCCTATGGCTACACCTTC
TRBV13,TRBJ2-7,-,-,CASSLGDLGPRGGEQYF,TGTGCCAGCAGCTTAGGCGACCTAGGACCACGGGGAGGCGAGCAGTACTTC
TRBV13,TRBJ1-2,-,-,CASSLGGLYGYTF,TGTGCCAGCAGCCTCGGGGGGCTCTATGGCTACACCTTC
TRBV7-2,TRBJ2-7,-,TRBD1,CASSPPGQGIEHEQYF,TGTGCCAGCAGCCCACCGGGACAGGGGATCGAACACGAGCAGTACTTC
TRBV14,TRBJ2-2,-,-,CASSQDIGRGWTGELFF,TGTGCCAGCAGCCAAGATATCGGACGGGGATGGACCGGGGAGCTGTTTTTT
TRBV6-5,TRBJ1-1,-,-,CASSYESNMNTEAFF,TGTGCCAGCAGTTACGAGAGTAACATGAACACTGAAGCTTTCTTT
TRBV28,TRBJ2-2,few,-,CASSTYTGELFF,TGTGCCAGCAGCACCTACACCGGGGAGCTGTTTTTT
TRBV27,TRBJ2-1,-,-,CASSMSTYNEQFF,TGTGCCAGCTCGATGAGCACCTACAATGAGCAGTTCTTC
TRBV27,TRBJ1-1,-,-,CASGGMRAFF,TGTGCCAGCGGGGGTATGCGAGCTTTCTTT
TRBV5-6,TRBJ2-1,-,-,CASSLVISLGGWNNEQFF,TGTGCCAGCAGCTTGGTAATATCGTTGGGGGGCTGGAACAATGAGCAGTTCTTC
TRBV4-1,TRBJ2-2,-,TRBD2,CASTASAGGSGELFF,TGCGCCAGCACCGCCTCGGCGGGAGGATCCGGGGAGCTGTTTTTT
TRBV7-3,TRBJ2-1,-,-,CASSLGAGGGARRNEQFF,TGTGCCAGCAGCTTAGGGGCGGGCGGTGGAGCCCGGCGAAATGAGCAGTTCTTC
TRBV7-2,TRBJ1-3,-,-,CASSPWRAADSGNTIYF,TGTGCCAGCAGTCCCTGGAGGGCCGCGGACTCTGGAAACACCATATATTTT
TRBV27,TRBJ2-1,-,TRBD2,CASIKGLAGGENEQFF,TGTGCCAGCATTAAGGGGCTAGCGGGAGGCGAGAATGAGCAGTTCTTC
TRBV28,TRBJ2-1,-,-,CASSSKWRGGVGVHNEQFF,TGTGCCAGCAGTTCCAAGTGGCGAGGCGGGGTTGGGGTTCACAATGAGCAGTTCTTC
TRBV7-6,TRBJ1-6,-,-,CASSFRGEASPLHF,TGTGCCAGCAGCTTTCGAGGGGAGGCTTCACCCCTCCACTTT
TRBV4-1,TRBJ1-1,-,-,CASSQDVRANTEAFF,TGCGCCAGCAGCCAAGATGTAAGGGCGAACACTGAAGCTTTCTTT
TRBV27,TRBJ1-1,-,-,CASSQTSLGTEAFF,TGTGCCAGCAGTCAAACGTCCCTGGGCACTGAAGCTTTCTTT
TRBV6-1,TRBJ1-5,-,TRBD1,CASRQGMGNQPQHF,TGTGCCAGCAGACAGGGGATGGGCAATCAGCCCCAGCATTTT
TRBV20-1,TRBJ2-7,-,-,CSARREQYF,TGCAGTGCTAGACGGGAGCAGTACTTC
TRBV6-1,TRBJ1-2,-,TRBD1,CASSEWGQGVYGYTF,TGTGCCAGCAGTGAATGGGGACAGGGGGTCTATGGCTACACCTTC
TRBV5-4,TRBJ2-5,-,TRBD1,CASSLVGQGIGETQYF,TGTGCCAGCAGCTTGGTGGGACAGGGGATCGGAGAGACCCAGTACTTC
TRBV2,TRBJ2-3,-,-,CASSEVAPPRVDTQYF,TGTGCCAGCAGTGAGGTGGCTCCCCCCAGAGTGGATACGCAGTATTTT
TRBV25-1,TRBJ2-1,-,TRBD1,CASSAVSGQDNEQFF,TGTGCCAGCAGTGCTGTGTCAGGACAGGACAATGAGCAGTTCTTC
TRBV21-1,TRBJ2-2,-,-,CASSSLDRVTNTGELFF,TGTGCCAGCAGCAGCTTAGACAGGGTAACGAACACCGGGGAGCTGTTTTTT
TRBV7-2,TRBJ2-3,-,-,CASSFPRGASTDTQYF,TGTGCCAGCAGCTTTCCCCGTGGGGCTAGCACAGATACGCAGTATTTT
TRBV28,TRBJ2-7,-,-,CASSFTGNEQYF,TGTGCCAGCAGTTTTACAGGGAACGAGCAGTACTTC
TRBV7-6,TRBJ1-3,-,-,CASSLGWEFASGNTIYF,TGTGCCAGCAGCTTGGGATGGGAGTTTGCCTCTGGAAACACCATATATTTT
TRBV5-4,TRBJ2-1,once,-,CASTTPGLSYNEQFF,TGTGCCAGCACCACACCGGGACTCTCCTACAATGAGCAGTTCTTC
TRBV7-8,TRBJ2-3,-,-,CASSPRTDTQYF,TGTGCCAGCAGCCCTAGAACAGATACGCAGTATTTT
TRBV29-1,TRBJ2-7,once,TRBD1,CSVVGQGESSYEQYF,TGCAGCGTTGTTGGACAGGGGGAGAGCTCCTACGAGCAGTACTTC
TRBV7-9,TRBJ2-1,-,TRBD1,CASSLGTGGRRDEQFF,TGTGCCAGCAGCTTAGGAACAGGGGGGCGGCGGGATGAGCAGTTCTTC
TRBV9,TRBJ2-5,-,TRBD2,CASSPLAGGPQETQYF,TGTGCCAGCAGCCCACTAGCGGGAGGCCCTCAAGAGACCCAGTACTTC
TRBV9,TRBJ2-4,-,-,CASSGGAGAKNIQYF,TGTGCCAGCAGCGGAGGGGCGGGGGCCAAAAACATTCAGTACTTC